This T cell receptor beta chain came from a study of blood T cell repertoires in COVID-19. Study in general: PBMCs, B-cell-depleted T cells, or T cells were the source of the cDNA or gDNA that made up the material.

Germline lookup yields CDR1 LGHNA and CDR2 YNFKEQ. This CDR3 spans 14 amino acids. V gave up 1 base and J gave up 5 bases, with 12 bases separating them. This clone was detected once. Sequencing used immunoSEQ multiplex PCR; TCRdb keeps in-frame clones, though not all of them. Of under 200,000 clones listed, 80% are singletons. This clonotype was obtained from a man between 60 and 70 years old with acute or convalescent COVID-19. The sequenced sample was peripheral blood. The genes are TRBV4-2 and TRBJ2-7; D perhaps matches TRBD2 (5 bases). CDR3 DNA sequence: TGTGCCAGCAGCCAAGCGGGGTTGATGGACGAGCAGTACTTC. It specifies CASSQAGLMDEQYF.